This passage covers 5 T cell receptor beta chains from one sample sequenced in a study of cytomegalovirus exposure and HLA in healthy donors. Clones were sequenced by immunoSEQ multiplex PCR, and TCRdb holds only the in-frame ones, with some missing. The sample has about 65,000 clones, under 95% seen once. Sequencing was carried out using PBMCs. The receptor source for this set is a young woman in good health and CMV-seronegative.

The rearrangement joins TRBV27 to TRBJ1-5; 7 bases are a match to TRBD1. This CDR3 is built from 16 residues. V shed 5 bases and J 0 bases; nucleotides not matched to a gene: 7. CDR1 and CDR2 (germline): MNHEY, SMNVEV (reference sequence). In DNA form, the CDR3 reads TGTGCCAGCAGTCCCCAGACAGGGTCTAGCAATCAGCCCCAGCATTTT. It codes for CASSPQTGSSNQPQHF.

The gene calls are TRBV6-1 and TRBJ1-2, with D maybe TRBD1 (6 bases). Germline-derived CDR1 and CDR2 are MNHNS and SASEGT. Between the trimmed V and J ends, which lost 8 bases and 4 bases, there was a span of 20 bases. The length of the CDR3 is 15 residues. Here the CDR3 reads CASWGTGPAGYGYTF. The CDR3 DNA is TGTGCCAGCTGGGGTACAGGGCCCGCGGGCTATGGCTACACCTTC.

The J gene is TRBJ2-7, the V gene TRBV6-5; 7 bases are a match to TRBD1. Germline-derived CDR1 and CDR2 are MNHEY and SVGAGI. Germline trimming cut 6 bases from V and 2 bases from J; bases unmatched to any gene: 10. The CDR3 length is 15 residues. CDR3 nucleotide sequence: TGTGCCAGCAGCGCCTTCGGGCAGGGGGCCTACGAGCAGTACTTC. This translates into CASSAFGQGAYEQYF.

The CDR3 spells CASSQVPSFSYNEQFF. The CDR3 coding sequence is TGCGCCAGCAGCCAAGTCCCAAGCTTCTCCTACAATGAGCAGTTCTTC. The chain has TRBV4-1 and TRBJ2-1, with no clear D. The CDR3 length is 16 residues. The germline gives CDR1 MGHRA, CDR2 YSYEKL. With 1 base removed from V and 0 bases from J, the gap between germline ends came to 10 bases.

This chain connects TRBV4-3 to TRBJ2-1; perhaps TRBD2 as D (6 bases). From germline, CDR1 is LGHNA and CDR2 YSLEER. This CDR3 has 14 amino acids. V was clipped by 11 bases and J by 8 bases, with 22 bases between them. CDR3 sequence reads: CASGSPASGDEQFF. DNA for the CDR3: TGCGCCTCTGGGTCCCCGGCATCGGGGGATGAGCAGTTCTTC.